A selection of T cell receptor beta chains follows, all from one sample in a study of OX40 agonist ivuxolimab in advanced cancers. Measured with immunoSEQ multiplex PCR; TCRdb has only the in-frame clones, and not every one. The sample contains nearly 60,000 clones, over 75% of which appear only once. The specimen comprised CD4+ or CD8+ T cells sorted from blood, sampled in a trial of the OX40 agonist ivuxolimab. The receptor set was obtained from an adult with an advanced solid tumor such as melanoma, head and neck, liver or kidney cancer. Each CDR3 is given with its conserved first and last residue. Fields, in order: CDR3 DNA, CDR3 protein, D gene, clone size, V gene, J gene. A D gene is named only where the DNA matches it firmly. Clone size, where shown, is once, few, many, or a class for clones that have expanded.

CDR3 DNA: TGTGCCAGCAGCTTGGAACGGGGGTATGGCTATGGCTACACCTTC
CDR3 protein: CASSLERGYGYGYTF
D gene: .
clone size: .
V gene: TRBV5-6
J gene: TRBJ1-2

CDR3 DNA: TGTGCCAGCAGCTTAGAAACGACGGGAGCCCAGCATTTT
CDR3 protein: CASSLETTGAQHF
D gene: .
clone size: .
V gene: TRBV11-3
J gene: TRBJ1-5

CDR3 DNA: TGTGCCAGCAGTAGCGGGGGGGTCTACAATGAGCAGTTCTTC
CDR3 protein: CASSSGGVYNEQFF
D gene: TRBD2
clone size: .
V gene: TRBV28
J gene: TRBJ2-1

CDR3 DNA: TGTGCCAGTAGTAACCTAGCGGGGGGGTCAGATACGCAGTATTTT
CDR3 protein: CASSNLAGGSDTQYF
D gene: TRBD2
clone size: .
V gene: TRBV19
J gene: TRBJ2-3

CDR3 DNA: TGTGCCAGCAGTCTGGACAGGGCGTATCAGCCCCAGCATTTT
CDR3 protein: CASSLDRAYQPQHF
D gene: TRBD1
clone size: .
V gene: TRBV7-2
J gene: TRBJ1-5

CDR3 DNA: TGTGCCAGCAGCTTCTCAGGGACTGGAAACACCATATATTTT
CDR3 protein: CASSFSGTGNTIYF
D gene: .
clone size: .
V gene: TRBV5-6
J gene: TRBJ1-3

CDR3 DNA: TGTGCCAGCAGCCCCCCCCAGTATTTT
CDR3 protein: CASSPPQYF
D gene: .
clone size: .
V gene: TRBV5-5
J gene: TRBJ2-3

CDR3 DNA: TGCAGCGTTGAAGTGCCAGCAGGGGGTTCGGTCAAGCAGTACTTC
CDR3 protein: CSVEVPAGGSVKQYF
D gene: TRBD1
clone size: .
V gene: TRBV29-1
J gene: TRBJ2-7

CDR3 DNA: TGTGCCAGCAGGAGAGGCCCTAGCACAGATACGCAGTATTTT
CDR3 protein: CASRRGPSTDTQYF
D gene: .
clone size: .
V gene: TRBV5-4
J gene: TRBJ2-3

CDR3 DNA: TGTGCCACCGAGCACAGCTTAAGGGAAAAACTGTTTTTT
CDR3 protein: CATEHSLREKLFF
D gene: .
clone size: .
V gene: TRBV6-1
J gene: TRBJ1-4

CDR3 DNA: TGTGCCAGCAGTCCAGAGGGGGTGTCACCCCTCCACTTT
CDR3 protein: CASSPEGVSPLHF
D gene: .
clone size: .
V gene: TRBV6-5
J gene: TRBJ1-6

CDR3 DNA: TGTGCCAGCAGCTTCAGTAGAGTGGCAGATACGCAGTATTTT
CDR3 protein: CASSFSRVADTQYF
D gene: .
clone size: .
V gene: TRBV7-6
J gene: TRBJ2-3

CDR3 DNA: TGCGCCAGCAGCCTATTACAGGATAACACAGATACGCAGTATTTT
CDR3 protein: CASSLLQDNTDTQYF
D gene: .
clone size: .
V gene: TRBV5-1
J gene: TRBJ2-3

CDR3 DNA: TGCAGCGTTGGATCGGGGACCCAGTACTTC
CDR3 protein: CSVGSGTQYF
D gene: .
clone size: .
V gene: TRBV29-1
J gene: TRBJ2-5

CDR3 DNA: TGTGCCAGCGCCTGGGGGACTAGCGGGGTCTACGAGCAGTACTTC
CDR3 protein: CASAWGTSGVYEQYF
D gene: TRBD2
clone size: .
V gene: TRBV28
J gene: TRBJ2-7

CDR3 DNA: TGTGCCAGTAGCAGACAGGCCGTTGATGGCTACACCTTC
CDR3 protein: CASSRQAVDGYTF
D gene: .
clone size: .
V gene: TRBV19
J gene: TRBJ1-2

CDR3 DNA: TGTGCCATCAGGGACAGGGGTGGAGATACGCAGTATTTT
CDR3 protein: CAIRDRGGDTQYF
D gene: TRBD1
clone size: .
V gene: TRBV10-3
J gene: TRBJ2-3

CDR3 DNA: TGTGCCAGCAGCCTAGCATGGGGGCTGAATTCACCCCTCCACTTT
CDR3 protein: CASSLAWGLNSPLHF
D gene: .
clone size: few
V gene: TRBV7-9
J gene: TRBJ1-6

CDR3 DNA: TGTGCCATCAGTGAGTCCCAGTTTGGTTCACCCCTCCACTTT
CDR3 protein: CAISESQFGSPLHF
D gene: .
clone size: few
V gene: TRBV10-3
J gene: TRBJ1-6

CDR3 DNA: TGTGCCAGCAGCCAAGATCTTAGCGCGGGGGGGCCTGGCACAGATACGCAGTATTTT
CDR3 protein: CASSQDLSAGGPGTDTQYF
D gene: TRBD2
clone size: .
V gene: TRBV4-2
J gene: TRBJ2-3

CDR3 DNA: TGTGCCAGCAGCGGCGGGTCGGAAACAGGACTTCATAGCAATCAGCCCCAGCATTTT
CDR3 protein: CASSGGSETGLHSNQPQHF
D gene: .
clone size: .
V gene: TRBV7-8
J gene: TRBJ1-5

CDR3 DNA: TGTGCCAGCAGCTGGGACAGGGATAATTCACCCCTCCACTTT
CDR3 protein: CASSWDRDNSPLHF
D gene: TRBD1
clone size: medium-sized
V gene: TRBV5-4
J gene: TRBJ1-6

CDR3 DNA: TGTGCCAGCAGTTCCGGACAGGGGGCTATTCGCGAGCAGTACTTC
CDR3 protein: CASSSGQGAIREQYF
D gene: TRBD1
clone size: few
V gene: TRBV6-6
J gene: TRBJ2-7

CDR3 DNA: TGCGCCAGCAGCTTGAGAAGGACAGGAGATGAAAAACTGTTTTTT
CDR3 protein: CASSLRRTGDEKLFF
D gene: TRBD1
clone size: .
V gene: TRBV5-1
J gene: TRBJ1-4

CDR3 DNA: TGTGCCAGCAGTTACTGGGGCGGCTCTAATTCACCCCTCCACTTT
CDR3 protein: CASSYWGGSNSPLHF
D gene: .
clone size: once
V gene: TRBV6-6
J gene: TRBJ1-6

CDR3 DNA: TGTGCCAGCAGCTTATTAGGGAGGAATCAGCCCCAGCATTTT
CDR3 protein: CASSLLGRNQPQHF
D gene: .
clone size: many
V gene: TRBV5-8
J gene: TRBJ1-5

CDR3 DNA: TGTGCCAGCAGCCCGGACAGGCCCTCCGAGCAGTACTTC
CDR3 protein: CASSPDRPSEQYF
D gene: TRBD1
clone size: .
V gene: TRBV7-9
J gene: TRBJ2-7

CDR3 DNA: TGCGCCAGCAGTTCTAGCGGGGGGCACTCCTACAATGAGCAGTTCTTC
CDR3 protein: CASSSSGGHSYNEQFF
D gene: TRBD2
clone size: .
V gene: TRBV5-1
J gene: TRBJ2-1

CDR3 DNA: TGTGCCAGCAGCTTAGCCTTGAATGGCTACACCTTC
CDR3 protein: CASSLALNGYTF
D gene: .
clone size: .
V gene: TRBV7-9
J gene: TRBJ1-2

CDR3 DNA: TGTGCCAGCAGTGAAATTGGGGAATCACCCCTCCACTTT
CDR3 protein: CASSEIGESPLHF
D gene: .
clone size: medium-sized
V gene: TRBV6-1
J gene: TRBJ1-6

CDR3 DNA: TGTGCCAGCAGCTCATGGAACAGGGCGGGCGGGGAGCTGTTTTTT
CDR3 protein: CASSSWNRAGGELFF
D gene: .
clone size: once
V gene: TRBV7-6
J gene: TRBJ2-2

CDR3 DNA: TGTGCCAGTAGTGGACCGGGACAGAGCAATCAGCCCCAGCATTTT
CDR3 protein: CASSGPGQSNQPQHF
D gene: TRBD1
clone size: once
V gene: TRBV19
J gene: TRBJ1-5

CDR3 DNA: TGTGCCAGCAGCGTTCGGCAGGCAGATACGCAGTATTTT
CDR3 protein: CASSVRQADTQYF
D gene: .
clone size: once
V gene: TRBV9
J gene: TRBJ2-3

CDR3 DNA: TGTGCCACCAGCAGAGATGGGTTCGCGGGGGCGCGAGGGGAAAAACTGTTTTTT
CDR3 protein: CATSRDGFAGARGEKLFF
D gene: .
clone size: .
V gene: TRBV15
J gene: TRBJ1-4

CDR3 DNA: TGTGCCAGCAGTGAAAGGCAGGACCAAGAGACCCAGTACTTC
CDR3 protein: CASSERQDQETQYF
D gene: .
clone size: once
V gene: TRBV6-1
J gene: TRBJ2-5

CDR3 DNA: TGTGCCAGTAGTTCACGACACCTCGGCCCTAACTATGGCTACACCTTC
CDR3 protein: CASSSRHLGPNYGYTF
D gene: .
clone size: .
V gene: TRBV19
J gene: TRBJ1-2

CDR3 DNA: TGTGCCAGCAGCTCAGCGGTGGGCTTACTGAGCTCTGGAAACACCATATATTTT
CDR3 protein: CASSSAVGLLSSGNTIYF
D gene: .
clone size: .
V gene: TRBV7-8
J gene: TRBJ1-3

CDR3 DNA: TGCGCCAGCAGCTCGGGGACAGGGTTTGGCTATGGCTACACCTTC
CDR3 protein: CASSSGTGFGYGYTF
D gene: TRBD1
clone size: .
V gene: TRBV5-1
J gene: TRBJ1-2

CDR3 DNA: TGTGCCAGCAGCCCTACAGGGGCAACTAATGAAAAACTGTTTTTT
CDR3 protein: CASSPTGATNEKLFF
D gene: TRBD1
clone size: .
V gene: TRBV9
J gene: TRBJ1-4

CDR3 DNA: TGCGCCAGCAGCTTGGACGCTCTCACTGAAGCTTTCTTT
CDR3 protein: CASSLDALTEAFF
D gene: .
clone size: .
V gene: TRBV5-1
J gene: TRBJ1-1

CDR3 DNA: TGCGCCAGCAGCCGGAACGGACACCCTCAGGACTCTGGAAACACCATATATTTT
CDR3 protein: CASSRNGHPQDSGNTIYF
D gene: .
clone size: .
V gene: TRBV4-1
J gene: TRBJ1-3

CDR3 DNA: TGTGCCAGCAGTGAAGGCAGATTGAGCGAGCAGTACTTC
CDR3 protein: CASSEGRLSEQYF
D gene: .
clone size: .
V gene: TRBV6-1
J gene: TRBJ2-7

CDR3 DNA: TGTGCCAGCAGCTTAGCCGTGACAGGGAGAGAGACCCAGTACTTC
CDR3 protein: CASSLAVTGRETQYF
D gene: TRBD1
clone size: .
V gene: TRBV11-3
J gene: TRBJ2-5